This T cell receptor beta chain was sequenced for a study of T cells in localized non-small cell lung cancer. V gave up 10 bases and J gave up 8 bases, with 17 bases separating them. The CDR3 contains 13 residues. The V gene's germline CDR1 is MNHGY and CDR2 SAAAGT. Sequencing used immunoSEQ multiplex PCR; TCRdb keeps in-frame clones, though not all of them. The sample shows more than 10,000 clones, roughly 27% of them seen only once. This clone was counted only a few times. The TCR was taken from a female donor older than 55 with stage I lung adenocarcinoma. This chain uses TRBV6-8 with TRBJ1-4, with D hard to call. The sequencing here drew on lung tumor tissue, taken before any cancer treatment. The CDR3: CATSHDIVEKLFF. Here the CDR3 DNA reads TGTGCCACCTCTCACGATATCGTCGAAAAACTGTTTTTT.